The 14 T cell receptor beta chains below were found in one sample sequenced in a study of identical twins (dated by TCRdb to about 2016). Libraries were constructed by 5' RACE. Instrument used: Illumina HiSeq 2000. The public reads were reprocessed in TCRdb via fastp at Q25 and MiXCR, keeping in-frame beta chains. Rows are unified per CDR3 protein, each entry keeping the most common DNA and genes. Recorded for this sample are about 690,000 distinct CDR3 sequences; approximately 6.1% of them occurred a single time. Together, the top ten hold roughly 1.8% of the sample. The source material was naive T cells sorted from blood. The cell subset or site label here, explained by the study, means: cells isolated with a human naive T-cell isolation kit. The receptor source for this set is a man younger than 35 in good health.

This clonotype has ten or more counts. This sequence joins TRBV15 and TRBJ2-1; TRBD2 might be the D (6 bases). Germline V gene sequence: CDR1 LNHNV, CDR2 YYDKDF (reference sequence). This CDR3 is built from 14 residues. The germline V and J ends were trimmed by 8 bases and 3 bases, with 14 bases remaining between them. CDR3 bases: TGTGCCACCGTATTGGCGGGGTTCTACAATGAGCAGTTCTTC. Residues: CATVLAGFYNEQFF.

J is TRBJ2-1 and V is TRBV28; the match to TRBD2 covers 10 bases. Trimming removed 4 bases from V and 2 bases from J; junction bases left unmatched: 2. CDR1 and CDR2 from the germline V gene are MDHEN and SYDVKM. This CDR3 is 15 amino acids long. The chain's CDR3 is CASSSSGSPYNEQFF. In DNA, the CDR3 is TGTGCCAGCAGTTCTAGCGGGAGCCCCTACAATGAGCAGTTCTTC. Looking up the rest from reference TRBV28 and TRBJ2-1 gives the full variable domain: DVKVTQSSRYLVKRTGEKVFLECVQDMDHENMFWYRQDPGLGLRLIYFSYDVKMKEKGDIPEGYSVSREKKERFSLILESASTNQTSMYLCASSSSGSPYNEQFFGPGTRLTVL.

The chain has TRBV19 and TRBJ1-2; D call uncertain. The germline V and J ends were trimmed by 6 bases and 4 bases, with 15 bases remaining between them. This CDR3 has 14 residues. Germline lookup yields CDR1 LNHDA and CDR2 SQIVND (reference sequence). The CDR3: CASSHRELLYGYTF. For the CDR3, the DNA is TGTGCCAGTAGCCATAGGGAGCTACTCTATGGCTACACCTTC.

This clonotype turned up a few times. The CDR3 nucleotides read TGCGCCAGCAGCCAAGATTACGGTAGCTATGGCTACACCTTC. Its protein is CASSQDYGSYGYTF. The V call is TRBV4-1, the J call TRBJ1-2; no reliable D call. Per the germline V gene, CDR1 is MGHRA and CDR2 is YSYEKL. This CDR3 comprises 14 residues. Between the trimmed V and J ends, which lost 0 bases and 4 bases, there was a span of 9 bases.

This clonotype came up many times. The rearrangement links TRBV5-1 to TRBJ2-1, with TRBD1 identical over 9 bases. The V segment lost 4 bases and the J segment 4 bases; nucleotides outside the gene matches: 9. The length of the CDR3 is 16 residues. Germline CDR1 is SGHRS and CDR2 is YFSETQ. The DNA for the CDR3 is TGCGCCAGCAGCCCCGCGGGACAGGGTTCTTACAATGAGCAGTTCTTC. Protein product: CASSPAGQGSYNEQFF.

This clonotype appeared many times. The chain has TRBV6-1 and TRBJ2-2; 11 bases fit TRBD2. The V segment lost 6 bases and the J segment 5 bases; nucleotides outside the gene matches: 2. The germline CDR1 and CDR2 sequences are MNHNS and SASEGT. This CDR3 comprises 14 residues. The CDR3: CASSPSGRTGELFF. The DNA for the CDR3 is TGTGCCAGCAGCCCTAGCGGGAGGACCGGGGAGCTGTTTTTT.

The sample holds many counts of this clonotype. In DNA form, the CDR3 reads TGCGCCAGCAGTTCACTCCCCGGGACACCATACGAGCAGTACTTC. This encodes CASSSLPGTPYEQYF. The chain recombines TRBV5-1 with TRBJ2-7; weak D call: TRBD1 (6 bases). Germline CDR1 reads SGHRS; CDR2 reads YFSETQ. Trimming pared 5 bases from V and 4 bases from J, leaving 19 bases between. There are 15 residues in the CDR3.

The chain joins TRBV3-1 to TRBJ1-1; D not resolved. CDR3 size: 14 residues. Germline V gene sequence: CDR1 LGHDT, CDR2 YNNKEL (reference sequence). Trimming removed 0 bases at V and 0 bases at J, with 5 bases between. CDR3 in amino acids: CASSQERMNTEAFF. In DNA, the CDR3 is TGTGCCAGCAGCCAAGAACGGATGAACACTGAAGCTTTCTTT.

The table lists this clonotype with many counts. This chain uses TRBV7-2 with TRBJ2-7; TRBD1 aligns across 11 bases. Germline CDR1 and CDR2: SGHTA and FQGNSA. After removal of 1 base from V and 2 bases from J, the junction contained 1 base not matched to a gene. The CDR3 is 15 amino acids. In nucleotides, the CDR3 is TGTGCCAGCAGCTTAGAGGGACAGGGGGCCTACGAGCAGTACTTC. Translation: CASSLEGQGAYEQYF.

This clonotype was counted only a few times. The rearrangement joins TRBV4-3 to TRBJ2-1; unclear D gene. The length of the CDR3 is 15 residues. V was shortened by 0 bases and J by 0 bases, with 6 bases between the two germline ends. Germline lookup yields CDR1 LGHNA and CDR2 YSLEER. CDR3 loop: CASSQDADSYNEQFF. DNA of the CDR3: TGCGCCAGCAGCCAAGATGCGGACTCCTACAATGAGCAGTTCTTC.

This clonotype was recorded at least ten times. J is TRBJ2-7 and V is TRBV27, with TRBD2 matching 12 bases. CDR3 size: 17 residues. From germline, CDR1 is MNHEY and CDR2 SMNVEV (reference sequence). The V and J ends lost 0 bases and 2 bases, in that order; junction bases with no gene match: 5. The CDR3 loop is CASSLSSGTSGPYEQYF. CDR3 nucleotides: TGTGCCAGCAGTTTATCGTCCGGGACTAGCGGGCCCTACGAGCAGTACTTC.

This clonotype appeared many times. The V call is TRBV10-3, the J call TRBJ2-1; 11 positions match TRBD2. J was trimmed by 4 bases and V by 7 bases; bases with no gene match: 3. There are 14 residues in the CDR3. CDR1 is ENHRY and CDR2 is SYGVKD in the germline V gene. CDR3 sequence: CAIKASGGYNEQFF. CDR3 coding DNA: TGTGCCATCAAAGCTAGCGGGGGGTACAATGAGCAGTTCTTC.

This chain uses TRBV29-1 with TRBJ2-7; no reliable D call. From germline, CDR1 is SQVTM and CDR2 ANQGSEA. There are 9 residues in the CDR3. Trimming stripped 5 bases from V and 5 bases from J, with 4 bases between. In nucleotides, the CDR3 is TGCAGCGTTTTCCACGAGCAGTACGTC. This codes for CSVFHEQYV.

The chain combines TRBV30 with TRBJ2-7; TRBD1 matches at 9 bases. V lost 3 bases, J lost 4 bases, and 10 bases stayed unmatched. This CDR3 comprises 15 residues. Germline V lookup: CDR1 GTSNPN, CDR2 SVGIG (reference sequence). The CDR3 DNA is TGTGCCTGGAGAGTGGGGGACAGGGATTTTTACGAGCAGTACTTC. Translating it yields CAWRVGDRDFYEQYF.